The 24 T cell receptor beta chains in this list originate from one sample, sequenced in a study of shared clonotypes between healthy human individuals. Clones were sequenced by immunoSEQ multiplex PCR, and TCRdb holds only the in-frame ones, with some missing. The repertoire holds about a million clones, with about 75% as singletons. The sequenced material came from memory CD4+ T cells sorted from blood. Subset indicated: CD45RA-negative fraction. The receptors here all came from a man younger than 35 in good health.

This clone turned up a few times. The rearrangement joins TRBV29-1 to TRBJ2-2; D possibly matches TRBD1 or TRBD2 (6 bases each). Deletions cut 4 bases from V and 5 bases from J, with 20 bases between. Germline V gene data show CDR1 as SQVTM and CDR2 as ANQGSEA. CDR3 length: 16 amino acids. CDR3 bases: TGCAGCGTTGGCGGCCCCGGGGGCGTGGGTACCGGGGAGCTGTTTTTT. Its protein is CSVGGPGGVGTGELFF.

The genes are TRBV9 and TRBJ2-7, with TRBD1 matching over 8 bases. V lost 2 bases, J lost 3 bases, and 7 bases stayed unmatched. CDR1 is SGDLS and CDR2 is YYNGEE in the germline V gene. The CDR3 totals 15 residues. Here the CDR3 reads CASSVLAGGFYEQYF. The CDR3 nucleotides are TGTGCCAGCAGCGTGCTGGCAGGGGGCTTCTACGAGCAGTACTTC. Supplemented by reference TRBV9 and TRBJ2-7, the full variable domain reads DSGVTQTPKHLITATGQRVTLRCSPRSGDLSVYWYQQSLDQGLQFLIQYYNGEERAKGNILERFSAQQFPDLHSELNLSSLELGDSALYFCASSVLAGGFYEQYFGPGTRLTVT.

The J gene is TRBJ2-5, the V gene TRBV19; perhaps TRBD1 as D (7 bases). The CDR3 is 14 residues long. Germline CDR1 reads LNHDA; CDR2 reads SQIVND (reference sequence). The V and J ends lost 2 bases and 6 bases respectively, with 13 bases between them. Here the CDR3 reads CASSIRGGGKTQYF. The CDR3 DNA sequence: TGTGCCAGTAGTATAAGAGGGGGCGGGAAGACCCAGTACTTC. Full variable domain (rest looked up from reference TRBV19 and TRBJ2-5): DGGITQSPKYLFRKEGQNVTLSCEQNLNHDAMYWYRQDPGQGLRLIYYSQIVNDFQKGDIAEGYSVSREKKESFPLTVTSAQKNPTAFYLCASSIRGGGKTQYFGPGTRLLVL.

This rearrangement joins TRBV11-2 to TRBJ2-1; perhaps TRBD1 as D (7 bases). The CDR3 covers 13 residues. V dropped 4 bases and J dropped 10 bases, with 14 bases sitting between them. Germline loops: CDR1 SGHAT, CDR2 FQNNGV. The CDR3 region has the DNA TGTGCCAGCAGCTCCCAGGGGGGATGGGAGCAGTTCTTC. Encoded protein: CASSSQGGWEQFF. The full variable domain, in which reference TRBV11-2 and TRBJ2-1 provide the parts outside the CDR3, is EAGVAQSPRYKIIEKRQSVAFWCNPISGHATLYWYQQILGQGPKLLIQFQNNGVVDDSQLPKDRFSAERLKGVDSTLKIQPAKLEDSAVYLCASSSQGGWEQFFGPGTRLTVL.

The V and J genes are TRBV6-5 and TRBJ2-7, with 8 bases fitting TRBD1. The junction had 7 bases not matched to a gene; V was cut back by 2 bases and J by 4 bases. This CDR3 region has 15 residues. The germline V gene has CDR1 MNHEY and CDR2 SVGAGI. The CDR3 sequence: CASSYPKGDRYEQYF. The DNA of the CDR3 is TGTGCCAGCAGTTACCCCAAAGGGGACAGGTACGAGCAGTACTTC.

V and J are TRBV6-1 and TRBJ1-2; 8 positions match TRBD1. V shed 10 bases and J 5 bases; nucleotides not matched to a gene: 3. The CDR3 consists of 11 residues. CDR1 MNHNS and CDR2 SASEGT come from the germline V gene. The CDR3: CATTGGYGYTF. CDR3 DNA sequence: TGTGCCACCACAGGGGGTTATGGCTACACCTTC.

A word on this clone: The sample contains more than one DNA sequence encoding this CDR3. This chain uses TRBV7-9 with TRBJ2-7, with D possibly TRBD2 on 6 matching bases. V shed 5 bases and J shed 6 bases, with 11 bases lying between them. The CDR3 length is 12 residues. CDR1 and CDR2 (germline): SEHNR, FQNEAQ (reference sequence). CDR3 DNA sequence: TGTGCCAGCAGCCGCGGGACTGCCGAGCAGTACTTC. This sequence encodes CASSRGTAEQYF.

This clone was recorded only once. This chain uses TRBV19 with TRBJ1-1; TRBD1 is a possible D gene (5 bases). V lost 4 bases, J lost 0 bases, and 9 bases lay in between. The CDR3 contains 14 residues. CDR1 is LNHDA, CDR2 SQIVND, per germline (reference sequence). The CDR3 loop reads CASSTQAMNTEAFF. CDR3 DNA sequence: TGTGCCAGTAGTACACAGGCGATGAACACTGAAGCTTTCTTT.

The rearrangement joins TRBV10-1 to TRBJ1-6; the D gene is possibly TRBD1 (6 bases). The CDR3 has 13 residues. Germline loops: CDR1 WNHNN, CDR2 SYGVQD (reference sequence). The ends were cut back, 4 bases at V and 8 bases at J, with 9 bases in the middle. The chain's CDR3 is CASSGGGDSPLHF. The DNA for the CDR3 is TGCGCCAGCAGTGGAGGGGGAGATTCACCCCTCCACTTT.

This chain uses TRBV7-9 with TRBJ2-5; the D gene could be TRBD1 or TRBD2 (6 bases each). V was trimmed by 5 bases and J by 4 bases, leaving 8 bases between them. CDR3 length equals 12 residues. Germline CDR1 SEHNR, CDR2 FQNEAQ (reference sequence). The CDR3 DNA follows: TGTGCCAGCAGCCCGGGGGCAGAGACCCAGTACTTC. This codes for CASSPGAETQYF.

This chain uses TRBV19 with TRBJ2-3; D possibly corresponds to TRBD2 (6 bases). Trimming removed 7 bases at V and 4 bases at J, with 15 bases between. Germline loops: CDR1 LNHDA, CDR2 SQIVND (reference sequence). This CDR3 has 14 amino acids. The CDR3 region has the DNA TGTGCCAGTACCTCCGGGGGTGGCCCAGATACGCAGTATTTT. It codes for CASTSGGGPDTQYF.

The V gene is TRBV7-9, the J gene TRBJ2-7; no reliable D call. The V gene's germline CDR1 is SEHNR and CDR2 FQNEAQ (reference sequence). CDR3 length equals 13 residues. The V end was cut by 5 bases, the J end by 5 bases, with 13 bases between. The DNA of the CDR3 is TGTGCCAGCAGCAGGGTTAACGACCACGAGCAGTACTTC. Amino acid sequence: CASSRVNDHEQYF.

The chain carries TRBV12-5 and TRBJ1-3; D remains unclear. The germline CDR1 and CDR2 sequences are LGHNT and FRNRAP. The CDR3 has 15 residues. V was clipped by 0 bases and J by 3 bases, with 9 bases between them. CDR3 region: CASGLVLGRGNTIYF. CDR3 DNA: TGTGCTAGTGGTTTGGTACTGGGCCGTGGAAACACCATATATTTT.

The V gene is TRBV6-1, the J gene TRBJ1-1; 8 bases line up with TRBD1. From germline, CDR1 is MNHNS and CDR2 SASEGT. CDR3 size: 14 residues. Trimming removed 6 bases from V and 0 bases from J; junction bases left unmatched: 3. In nucleotides, the CDR3 is TGTGCCAGCAGCTGGACAGGGATGAACACTGAAGCTTTCTTT. Amino acids: CASSWTGMNTEAFF.

This chain connects TRBV5-4 to TRBJ1-2; D perhaps matches TRBD1 (6 bases). V dropped 4 bases and J dropped 7 bases, with 23 bases sitting between them. CDR3 length equals 16 residues. The germline V gene has CDR1 SGHNT and CDR2 YYREEE (reference sequence). This CDR3 is CASSPPRSGGESGYTF. Here the CDR3 DNA reads TGTGCCAGCAGCCCCCCTCGGTCGGGGGGCGAAAGTGGCTACACCTTC.

CDR3 residues: CSVRLVRGRDEQFF. CDR3 in DNA: TGCAGCGTAAGACTAGTGCGGGGGCGGGATGAGCAGTTCTTC. The chain links TRBV29-1 to TRBJ2-1; weak D call: TRBD2 (7 bases). Trimming cost V 6 bases and J 8 bases, with 20 bases left between them. The CDR3 runs 14 residues. Germline V gene sequence: CDR1 SQVTM, CDR2 ANQGSEA.

This rearrangement joins TRBV30 to TRBJ1-3, with D maybe TRBD1 (6 bases). Trimming cost V 5 bases and J 8 bases, with 16 bases left between them. This CDR3 comprises 13 residues. Germline CDR1 and CDR2: GTSNPN and SVGIG (reference sequence). Here the CDR3 reads CAWGNGGADTIYF. The CDR3 nucleotides read TGTGCCTGGGGGAACGGGGGCGCAGACACCATATATTTT. Full variable domain (remainder filled in from reference TRBV30 and TRBJ1-3): SQTIHQWPATLVQPVGSPLSLECTVEGTSNPNLYWYRQAAGRGLQLLFYSVGIGQISSEVPQNLSASRPQDRQFILSSKKLLLSDSGFYLCAWGNGGADTIYFGEGSWLTVV.

CDR3 protein: CASSAAGPSTDTQYF. In nucleotides, the CDR3 is TGTGCCAGCAGTGCAGCGGGGCCGAGCACAGATACGCAGTATTTT. The J gene is TRBJ2-3, the V gene TRBV6-1; 7 bases are a match to TRBD2. CDR3 length: 15 residues. From germline, CDR1 is MNHNS and CDR2 SASEGT. V lost 4 bases to trimming and J lost 0 bases; unmatched junction nucleotides: 4.

This clone was observed once. V and J are TRBV15 and TRBJ2-5; D is undetermined. V was pared by 0 bases and J by 5 bases, with 16 bases between. The germline V gene has CDR1 LNHNV and CDR2 YYDKDF (reference sequence). This CDR3 has 16 residues. This CDR3 is CATSREGNVAGETQYF. The CDR3 nucleotides read TGTGCCACCAGCAGAGAAGGAAATGTTGCCGGGGAGACCCAGTACTTC.

This clone was found a few times. J is TRBJ1-4 and V is TRBV6-5; D remains ambiguous. V was pared by 2 bases and J by 0 bases, with 7 bases between. The germline V gene has CDR1 MNHEY and CDR2 SVGAGI. The CDR3 has 15 amino acids. The CDR3 here is CASSYTRATNEKLFF. The CDR3 DNA reads as TGTGCCAGCAGTTACACCAGAGCAACTAATGAAAAACTGTTTTTT.

The rearrangement links TRBV4-2 to TRBJ2-5; 12 nucleotides agree with TRBD2. The CDR3 sequence is 15 residues long. V shed 3 bases, J shed 5 bases, and the junction held 4 bases outside the gene matches. Per the germline V gene, CDR1 is LGHNA and CDR2 is YNFKEQ. CDR3 DNA: TGTGCCAGCAGCCAGCTAGCGGGGGGGCGGGAGACCCAGTACTTC. Translation gives CASSQLAGGRETQYF.

V and J are TRBV2 and TRBJ2-3; weak D call: TRBD2 (5 bases). V lost 5 bases and J 2 bases, leaving 8 bases between the germline ends. The CDR3 spans 13 residues. CDR1 and CDR2 from the germline V gene are SNHLY and FYNNEI. CDR3 protein: CASSYGDTDTQYF. CDR3 coding DNA: TGTGCCAGCAGTTACGGGGACACAGATACGCAGTATTTT.

The count of this clone is one. The V call is TRBV28, the J call TRBJ2-5; maybe TRBD2 (5 bases). V was clipped by 6 bases and J by 7 bases, with 15 bases between them. This CDR3 is 13 amino acids long. CDR1 is MDHEN, CDR2 SYDVKM, per germline. CDR3 region: CASRGSVDGTQYF. In DNA, the CDR3 is TGTGCCAGCAGGGGGAGCGTCGACGGGACCCAGTACTTC.

This chain uses TRBV4-1 with TRBJ2-7; 8 bases fit TRBD1. The CDR3 has 16 residues. Germline CDR1 is MGHRA and CDR2 is YSYEKL. After removal of 0 bases from V and 2 bases from J, the junction contained 6 bases not matched to a gene. The CDR3 sequence is CASSQEPGDRTYEQYF. Written as DNA, the CDR3 is TGCGCCAGCAGCCAAGAACCCGGGGACAGGACCTACGAGCAGTACTTC.